The 8 T cell receptor beta chains in this list originate from one sample, sequenced in a study of identical twins. One entry per CDR3 protein, called by TCRdb with MiXCR from the 5' RACE reads. The profile shows roughly 350,000 distinct CDR3 sequences, approximately 13% of them singletons. The same specimen was also included in a second study, on yellow fever vaccine responses in identical twins.

Specimen: CD8+ T cells sorted from blood. The receptors shown here come from a woman younger than 30 in good health.

This clonotype appeared many times. The rearrangement uses TRBV20-1 and TRBJ1-2; D ambiguous. Trimming left V 7 bases short and J 4 bases short, with 13 bases between. The CDR3 has 12 amino acids. Germline loops: CDR1 DFQATT, CDR2 SNEGSKA (reference sequence). The CDR3 DNA follows: TGCAGTGACCTCCGGGGTATCTATGGCTACACCTTC. It specifies CSDLRGIYGYTF.

In its sample, this clonotype was seen many times. J is TRBJ2-5 and V is TRBV6-5; tentative D call: TRBD2 (7 bases). Trimming cost V 5 bases and J 5 bases, with 9 bases left between them. There are 12 residues in the CDR3. Germline assignment: CDR1 MNHEY and CDR2 SVGAGI. The CDR3 reads CASSRGAETQYF. The CDR3 coding sequence is TGTGCCAGCAGTCGGGGGGCCGAGACCCAGTACTTC.

The gene calls are TRBV6-5 and TRBJ1-5; D is unresolved. CDR1 and CDR2 (germline): MNHEY, SVGAGI. The V gene lost 0 bases and the J gene lost 1 base, with 7 bases spanning the gap. CDR3 length: 15 residues. CDR3 in amino acids: CASSYSEGSNQPQHF. The CDR3 nucleotides read TGTGCCAGCAGTTACTCGGAGGGAAGCAATCAGCCCCAGCATTTT.

There are many counts of this clonotype. The rearrangement links TRBV5-1 to TRBJ2-5, with TRBD1 as a possible D gene (6 bases). V lost 2 bases, J lost 2 bases, and 13 bases lay in between. The CDR3 consists of 15 residues. The germline gives CDR1 SGHRS, CDR2 YFSETQ. CDR3 in DNA: TGCGCCAGCAGCTTTGAGACAGGCCCTCAAGAGACCCAGTACTTC. Amino acid sequence: CASSFETGPQETQYF.

This clonotype has ten or more counts. V and J are TRBV5-1 and TRBJ2-7; D perhaps matches TRBD2 (5 bases). Germline V gene lookup returns CDR1 SGHRS and CDR2 YFSETQ. Trimming left V 0 bases short and J 4 bases short, with 11 bases between. This CDR3 is built from 14 residues. The CDR3 loop is CASSLGGPPYEQYV. CDR3 sequence (DNA): TGCGCCAGCAGCTTGGGAGGGCCCCCTTACGAGCAGTACGTC.

This clonotype was picked up many times. Sequence at one end of the junction differs from germline and may be a read error. The chain recombines TRBV29-1 with TRBJ2-3; D gene uncertain. Germline CDR1 and CDR2: SQVTM and ANQGSEA. This CDR3 contains 8 residues. The CDR3 DNA reads as TGCAGCGACCAAGAGTGGAATTTT. This gives the protein CSDQEWNF.

This chain uses TRBV28 with TRBJ2-3; 10 bases line up with TRBD2. Germline V CDR1 and CDR2: MDHEN, SYDVKM. V dropped 3 bases and J dropped 3; count of bases not matched to a gene: 3. The CDR3 runs 15 residues. The CDR3 coding sequence is TGTGCCAGCAGTTTTGCTAGCGGGAGAACAGATACGCAGTATTTT. Translated: CASSFASGRTDTQYF.

J is TRBJ2-1 and V is TRBV7-2; D is possibly TRBD1 or TRBD2 (8 bases each). The CDR3 has 15 residues. The germline V and J ends were trimmed by 6 bases and 8 bases, with 20 bases remaining between them. The germline CDR1 and CDR2 sequences are SGHTA and FQGNSA. The CDR3 bases are TGTGCCAGCAGTCAGGGGGCGGGGGGCGGTTATGAGCAGTTCTTC. As protein: CASSQGAGGGYEQFF.